Below, 6 T cell receptor beta chains from the same sample are listed, as sequenced in a study of blood T cell repertoires in COVID-19. Data came from immunoSEQ multiplex PCR; TCRdb stores just in-frame clones and leaves some out. The sample has 87,000 or so clones, around 87% seen once. Sample: peripheral blood. These receptors originate from a man aged 40-55 years with acute or convalescent COVID-19.

This chain links TRBV11-2 with TRBJ2-3, with D possibly matching TRBD2 (5 bases). V was clipped by 8 bases and J by 2 bases, with 14 bases between them. The germline gives CDR1 SGHAT, CDR2 FQNNGV. There are 14 residues in the CDR3. The CDR3 loop is CASYVRGNTDTQYF. DNA of the CDR3: TGTGCCAGCTACGTCCGGGGAAACACAGATACGCAGTATTTT.

V usage is TRBV19 and J usage is TRBJ1-2; no clear D. Germline CDR1 reads LNHDA; CDR2 reads SQIVND (reference sequence). Trimming shortened V by 7 bases and J by 2 bases, and 11 bases separated the two germline ends. CDR3 size: 13 residues. The CDR3 loop reads CASKEGSNYGYTF. The CDR3 bases are TGTGCCAGTAAGGAGGGCAGCAACTATGGCTACACCTTC.

This clone occurred a few times. This rearrangement joins TRBV2 to TRBJ1-2; 9 nucleotides align to TRBD1. Trimming cost V 6 bases and J 8 bases; bases outside gene matches: 13. Germline V CDR1 and CDR2: SNHLY, FYNNEI. The CDR3 runs 15 residues. The chain's CDR3 is CASSAGRGQGGGYTF. The CDR3 nucleotides are TGTGCCAGCAGCGCTGGTAGGGGACAGGGCGGAGGCTACACCTTC.

The rearrangement uses TRBV9 and TRBJ2-1; D is undetermined. Per the germline V gene, CDR1 is SGDLS and CDR2 is YYNGEE. The CDR3 spans 15 residues. V was shortened by 3 bases and J by 2 bases, with 12 bases between the two germline ends. CDR3 DNA sequence: TGTGCCAGCAGCGCAACCGGGTGGACCTACAATGAGCAGTTCTTC. Its translation: CASSATGWTYNEQFF. The full variable domain, its missing parts supplied by reference TRBV9 and TRBJ2-1, is DSGVTQTPKHLITATGQRVTLRCSPRSGDLSVYWYQQSLDQGLQFLIQYYNGEERAKGNILERFSAQQFPDLHSELNLSSLELGDSALYFCASSATGWTYNEQFFGPGTRLTVL.

CDR3 nucleotides: TGTGCCAGCAGTCCCGTTTGTGCTAGCGGGGGGGCCGCTGAGCAGTTCTTC. This codes for CASSPVCASGGAAEQFF. The V call is TRBV21-1, the J call TRBJ2-1; the D call of TRBD2 is as the table states it, not checked on the DNA. TRBV21-1 is noted as a pseudogene. The CDR3 is 17 amino acids.

The chain recombines TRBV6-1 with TRBJ1-1; tentative D call: TRBD1 (6 bases). Deletions cut 6 bases from V and 5 bases from J, with 16 bases between. The CDR3 spans 14 residues. The germline gives CDR1 MNHNS, CDR2 SASEGT. The CDR3 here is CASRLTGLGTEAFF. The CDR3 DNA reads as TGTGCCAGCAGACTTACAGGGTTGGGTACTGAAGCTTTCTTT.